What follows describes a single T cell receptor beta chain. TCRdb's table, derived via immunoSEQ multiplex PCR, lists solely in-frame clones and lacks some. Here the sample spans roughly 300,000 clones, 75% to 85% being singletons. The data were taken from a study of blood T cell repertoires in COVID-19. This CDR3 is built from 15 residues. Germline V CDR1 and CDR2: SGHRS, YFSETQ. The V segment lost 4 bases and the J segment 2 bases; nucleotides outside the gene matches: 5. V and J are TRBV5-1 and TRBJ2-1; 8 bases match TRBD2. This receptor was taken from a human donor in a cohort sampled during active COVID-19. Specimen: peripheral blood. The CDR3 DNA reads TGCGCCAGCAGCACGGAGCGGGGGACCTACAATGAGCAGTTCTTC. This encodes CASSTERGTYNEQFF.